There are a few counts of the clone carrying this T cell receptor (beta chain). The antigen is undetermined. CDR3 length: 14 residues. Germline CDR1 LGHDT, CDR2 YNNKEL (reference sequence). V lost 2 bases and J lost 0, with 5 bases in between. The study defined stable Graves' hyperthyroidism as no ophthalmopathy progression within 18 months. The data derive from a study of T cells in Graves' hyperthyroidism and ophthalmopathy. Findings and limits, study-wide: In blood, most of the thyroid clonotypes expanded above 0.001 were also present.

RNA transcripts were the template for amplifying TCR beta CDR3 regions. RT-PCR in the first round (using the HTBI primer set) targeted the TCR CDR3. TCRdb redid the calling of the multiplex PCR reads with MiXCR, one entry per CDR3 protein. The sample lists about 740,000 distinct CDR3 sequences, 13% to 15% occurring once. The sample comprised blood. This sequence originates from a woman between 18 and 29 years old with Graves' hyperthyroidism. The chain is built from TRBV3-1 and TRBJ1-3; D remains unclear. In nucleotides, the CDR3 is TGTGCCAGCAGCCAACGGGGCTCTGGAAACACCATATATTTT. The encoded protein is CASSQRGSGNTIYF.